Sequencing of this T cell receptor beta chain was carried out in a study of blood T cell repertoires in COVID-19. Seattle's enrolled individuals joined amid active infection and were then monitored longitudinally. Assay used: immunoSEQ multiplex PCR; TCRdb lists only in-frame clones, some missing. Altogether around 300,000 clones are present, approximately 90% being singletons, with the ten largest covering approximately 1.8%. This CDR3 spans 20 amino acids. Trimming at V came to 2 bases and at J to 2 bases, leaving 11 bases not matched to a gene. Per the germline V gene, CDR1 is SGDLS and CDR2 is YYNGEE.

The source is a woman under 40 with COVID-19, enrolled during active disease. The material sequenced was peripheral blood. This chain uses TRBV9 with TRBJ2-2, with TRBD2 matching 14 bases. CDR3 nucleotide sequence: TGTGCCAGCAGCGTGTTCGGAGGACTAGCGGGGGGCGTTAACACCGGGGAGCTGTTTTTT. Amino acids: CASSVFGGLAGGVNTGELFF.